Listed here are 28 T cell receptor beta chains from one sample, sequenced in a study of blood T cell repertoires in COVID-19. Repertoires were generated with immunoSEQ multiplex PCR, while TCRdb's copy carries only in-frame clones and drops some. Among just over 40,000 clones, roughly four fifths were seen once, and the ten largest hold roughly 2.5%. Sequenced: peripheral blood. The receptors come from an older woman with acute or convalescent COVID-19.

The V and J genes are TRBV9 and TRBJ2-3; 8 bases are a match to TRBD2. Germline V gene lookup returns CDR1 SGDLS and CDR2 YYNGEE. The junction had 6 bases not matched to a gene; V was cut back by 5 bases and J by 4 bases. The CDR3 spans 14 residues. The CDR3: CASSPSGSADTQYF. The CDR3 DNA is TGTGCCAGCAGTCCAAGCGGGAGTGCAGATACGCAGTATTTT. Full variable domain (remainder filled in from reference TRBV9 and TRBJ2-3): DSGVTQTPKHLITATGQRVTLRCSPRSGDLSVYWYQQSLDQGLQFLIQYYNGEERAKGNILERFSAQQFPDLHSELNLSSLELGDSALYFCASSPSGSADTQYFGPGTRLTVL.

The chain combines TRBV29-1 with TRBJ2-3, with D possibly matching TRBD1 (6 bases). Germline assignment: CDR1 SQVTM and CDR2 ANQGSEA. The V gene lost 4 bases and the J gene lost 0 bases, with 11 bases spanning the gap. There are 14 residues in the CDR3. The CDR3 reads CSVASGVSTDTQYF. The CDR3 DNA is TGCAGCGTTGCCTCAGGGGTTAGCACAGATACGCAGTATTTT.

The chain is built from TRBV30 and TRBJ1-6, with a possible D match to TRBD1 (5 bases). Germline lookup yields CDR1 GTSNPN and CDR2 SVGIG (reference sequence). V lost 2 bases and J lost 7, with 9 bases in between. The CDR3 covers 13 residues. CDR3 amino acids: CAWSSPGNSPLHF. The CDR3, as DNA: TGTGCCTGGAGTTCCCCAGGGAATTCACCCCTCCACTTT.

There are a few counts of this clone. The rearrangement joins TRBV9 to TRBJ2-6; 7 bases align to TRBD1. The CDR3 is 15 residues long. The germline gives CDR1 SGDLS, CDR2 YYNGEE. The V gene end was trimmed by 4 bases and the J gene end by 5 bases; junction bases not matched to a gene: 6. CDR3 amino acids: CASSTAGGRANVLTF. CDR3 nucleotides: TGTGCCAGCAGCACTGCAGGGGGAAGGGCCAACGTCCTGACTTTC.

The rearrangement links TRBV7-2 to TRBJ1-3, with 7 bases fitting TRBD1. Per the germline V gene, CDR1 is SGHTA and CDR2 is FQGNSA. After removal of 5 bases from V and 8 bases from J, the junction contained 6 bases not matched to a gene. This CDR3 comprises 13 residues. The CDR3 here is CASSKAGGDTIYF. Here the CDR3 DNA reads TGTGCCAGCAGCAAGGCAGGGGGAGACACCATATATTTT.

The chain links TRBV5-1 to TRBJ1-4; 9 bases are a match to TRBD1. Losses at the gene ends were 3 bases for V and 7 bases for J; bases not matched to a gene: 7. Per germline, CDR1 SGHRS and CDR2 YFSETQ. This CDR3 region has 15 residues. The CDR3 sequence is CASSSNWDRAEKLFF. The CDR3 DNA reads TGCGCCAGCAGCTCGAATTGGGACAGGGCTGAAAAACTGTTTTTT.

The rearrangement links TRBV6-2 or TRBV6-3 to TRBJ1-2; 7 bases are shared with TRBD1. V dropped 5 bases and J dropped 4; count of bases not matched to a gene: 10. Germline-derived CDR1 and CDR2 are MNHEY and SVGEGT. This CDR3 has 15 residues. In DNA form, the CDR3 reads TGTGCCAGCAGTCCCGGGACAGCGGTATCCTATGGCTACACCTTC. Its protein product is CASSPGTAVSYGYTF.

CDR3 nucleotides: TGTGCCAGCAGCTTACAGGGGGGAGAGGGAGATACGCAGTATTTT. Translated: CASSLQGGEGDTQYF. This chain uses TRBV7-3 with TRBJ2-3; D is perhaps TRBD1 (7 bases). From germline, CDR1 is SGHTA and CDR2 FQGTGA. This CDR3 is built from 15 residues. The germline V and J ends were trimmed by 2 bases and 5 bases, with 14 bases remaining between them.

Written as DNA, the CDR3 is TGTGCCAGCAGCTTGGAGGGGGGACAGGGAAGATCACCCCTCCACTTT. Its protein is CASSLEGGQGRSPLHF. This chain joins TRBV5-5 and TRBJ1-6; the match to TRBD1 covers 9 bases. The CDR3 sequence is 16 residues long. Germline V gene sequence: CDR1 SGHKS, CDR2 YYEKEE (reference sequence). The V segment lost 0 bases and the J segment 10 bases; nucleotides outside the gene matches: 8. Based on the CDR3 plus reference TRBV5-5 and TRBJ1-6, the full variable domain is DAGVTQSPTHLIKTRGQQVTLRCSPISGHKSVSWYQQVLGQGPQFIFQYYEKEERGRGNFPDRFSARQFPNYSSELNVNALLLGDSALYLCASSLEGGQGRSPLHFGNGTRLTVT.

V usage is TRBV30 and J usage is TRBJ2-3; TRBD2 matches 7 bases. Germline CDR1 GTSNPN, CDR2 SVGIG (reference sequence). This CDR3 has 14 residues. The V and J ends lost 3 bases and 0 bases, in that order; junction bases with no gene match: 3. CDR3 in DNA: TGTGCCTGGAGGATTAGCGGGAGCACAGATACGCAGTATTTT. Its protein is CAWRISGSTDTQYF. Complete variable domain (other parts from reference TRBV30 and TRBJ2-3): SQTIHQWPATLVQPVGSPLSLECTVEGTSNPNLYWYRQAAGRGLQLLFYSVGIGQISSEVPQNLSASRPQDRQFILSSKKLLLSDSGFYLCAWRISGSTDTQYFGPGTRLTVL.

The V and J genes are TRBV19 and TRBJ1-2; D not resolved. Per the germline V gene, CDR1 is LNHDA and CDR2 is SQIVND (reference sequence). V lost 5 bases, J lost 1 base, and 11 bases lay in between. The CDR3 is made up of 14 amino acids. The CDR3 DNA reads TGTGCCAGTAGTTCTCGAGGGATTAACTATGGCTACACCTTC. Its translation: CASSSRGINYGYTF.

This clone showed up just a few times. In DNA form, the CDR3 reads TGTGCCAGCAATCGGCTAGCGGGAGGGGTGGATGAGCAGTTCTTC. This sequence encodes CASNRLAGGVDEQFF. The genes are TRBV7-6 and TRBJ2-1; 12 bases line up with TRBD2. The length of the CDR3 is 15 residues. The germline V gene encodes CDR1 SGHVS and CDR2 FNYEAQ. V was pared by 7 bases and J by 8 bases, with 9 bases of the junction left unmatched.

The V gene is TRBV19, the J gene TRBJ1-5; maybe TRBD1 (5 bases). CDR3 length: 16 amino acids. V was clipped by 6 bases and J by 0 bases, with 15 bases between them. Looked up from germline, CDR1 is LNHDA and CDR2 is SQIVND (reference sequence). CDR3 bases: TGTGCCAGTAGCGCGTGGGACTTATATAGCAATCAGCCCCAGCATTTT. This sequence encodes CASSAWDLYSNQPQHF.

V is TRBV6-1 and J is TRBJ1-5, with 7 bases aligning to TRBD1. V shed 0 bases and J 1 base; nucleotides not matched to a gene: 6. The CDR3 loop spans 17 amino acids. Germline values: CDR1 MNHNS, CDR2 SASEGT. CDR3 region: CASSEAYRGRSNQPQHF. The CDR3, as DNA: TGTGCCAGCAGTGAAGCGTACAGGGGCCGCAGCAATCAGCCCCAGCATTTT.

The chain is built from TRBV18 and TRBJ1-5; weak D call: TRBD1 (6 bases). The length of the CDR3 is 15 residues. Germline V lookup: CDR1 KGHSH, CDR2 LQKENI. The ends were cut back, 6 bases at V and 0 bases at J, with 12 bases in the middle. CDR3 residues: CASSPGQTSNQPQHF. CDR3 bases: TGTGCCAGCTCCCCAGGACAGACTAGCAATCAGCCCCAGCATTTT.

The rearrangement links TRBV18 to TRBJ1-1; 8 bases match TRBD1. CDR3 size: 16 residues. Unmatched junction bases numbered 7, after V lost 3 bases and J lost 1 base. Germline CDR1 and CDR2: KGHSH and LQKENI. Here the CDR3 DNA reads TGTGCCAGCTCACCCCGAAGACAGGGGCAGAACACTGAAGCTTTCTTT. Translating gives CASSPRRQGQNTEAFF.

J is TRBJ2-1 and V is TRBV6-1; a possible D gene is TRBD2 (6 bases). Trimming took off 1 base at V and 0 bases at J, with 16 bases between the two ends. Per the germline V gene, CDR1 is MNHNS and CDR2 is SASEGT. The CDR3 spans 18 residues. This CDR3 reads CASSEGRLAKISYNEQFF. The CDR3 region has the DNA TGTGCCAGCAGTGAAGGGCGCCTAGCGAAGATCTCCTACAATGAGCAGTTCTTC.

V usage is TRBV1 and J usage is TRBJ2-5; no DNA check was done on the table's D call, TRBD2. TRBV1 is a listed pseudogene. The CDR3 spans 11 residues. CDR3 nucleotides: TGCACCAGCAGTCGTTTAGAGACCCAGTACTTC. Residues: CTSSRLETQYF.

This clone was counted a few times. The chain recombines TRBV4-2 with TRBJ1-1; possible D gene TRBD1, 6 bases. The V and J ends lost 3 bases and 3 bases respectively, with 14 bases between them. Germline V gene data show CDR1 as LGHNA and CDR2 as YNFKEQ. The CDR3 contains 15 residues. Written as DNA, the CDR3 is TGTGCCAGCAGCCAGAGACAGGCGGCGGACACTGAAGCTTTCTTT. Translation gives CASSQRQAADTEAFF.

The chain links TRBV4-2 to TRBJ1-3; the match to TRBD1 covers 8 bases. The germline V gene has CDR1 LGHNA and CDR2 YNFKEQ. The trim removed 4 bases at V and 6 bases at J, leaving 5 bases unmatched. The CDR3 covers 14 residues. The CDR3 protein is CASSPGQGINTIYF. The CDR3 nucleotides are TGTGCCAGCAGCCCCGGACAGGGCATAAACACCATATATTTT.

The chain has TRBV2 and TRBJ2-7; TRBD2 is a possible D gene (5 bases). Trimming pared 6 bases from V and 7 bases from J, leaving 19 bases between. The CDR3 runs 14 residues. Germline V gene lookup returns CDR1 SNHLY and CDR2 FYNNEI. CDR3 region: CASRVGINRGEQYF. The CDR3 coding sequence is TGTGCCAGCAGGGTAGGGATTAATCGGGGTGAGCAGTACTTC.

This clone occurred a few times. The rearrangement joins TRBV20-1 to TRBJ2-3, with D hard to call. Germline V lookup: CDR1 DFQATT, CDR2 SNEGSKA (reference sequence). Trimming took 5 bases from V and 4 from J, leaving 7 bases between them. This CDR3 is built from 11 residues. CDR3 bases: TGCAGTGCTTACTTGCCAGATACGCAGTATTTT. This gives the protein CSAYLPDTQYF.

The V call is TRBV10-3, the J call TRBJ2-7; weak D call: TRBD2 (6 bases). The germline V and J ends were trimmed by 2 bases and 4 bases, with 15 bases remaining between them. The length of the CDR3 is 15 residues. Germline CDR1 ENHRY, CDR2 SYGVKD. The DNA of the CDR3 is TGTGCCATCAGTGAGGGAGTGGCAGCGGGTTACGAGCAGTACTTC. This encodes CAISEGVAAGYEQYF.

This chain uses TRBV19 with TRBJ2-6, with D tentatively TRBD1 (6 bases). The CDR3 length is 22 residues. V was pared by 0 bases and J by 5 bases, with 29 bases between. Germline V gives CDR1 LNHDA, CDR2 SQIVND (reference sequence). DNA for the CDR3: TGTGCCAGTAGTATAGATCTAAGCGCAGGGACAAACCCTCTTCTGAGGGCCAACGTCCTGACTTTC. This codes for CASSIDLSAGTNPLLRANVLTF.

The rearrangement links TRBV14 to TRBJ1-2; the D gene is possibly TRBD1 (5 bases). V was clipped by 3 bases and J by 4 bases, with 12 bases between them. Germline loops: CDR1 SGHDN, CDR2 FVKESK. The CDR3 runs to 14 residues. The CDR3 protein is CASSQGRLGYGYTF. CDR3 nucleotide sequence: TGTGCCAGCAGCCAGGGGCGGCTCGGCTATGGCTACACCTTC.

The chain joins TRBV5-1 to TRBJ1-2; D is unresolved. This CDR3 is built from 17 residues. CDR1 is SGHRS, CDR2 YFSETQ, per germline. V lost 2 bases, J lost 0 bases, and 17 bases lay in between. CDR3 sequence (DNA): TGCGCCAGCAGCTTAACTGGTCAGAGGAGCGCTAACTATGGCTACACCTTC. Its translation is CASSLTGQRSANYGYTF.

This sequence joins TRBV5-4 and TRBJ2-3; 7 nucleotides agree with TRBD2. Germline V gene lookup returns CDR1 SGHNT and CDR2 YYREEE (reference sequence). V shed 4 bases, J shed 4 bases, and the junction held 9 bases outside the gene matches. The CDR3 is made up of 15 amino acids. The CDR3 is CASSRTSSGADTQYF. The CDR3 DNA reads TGTGCCAGCAGCCGGACATCTAGCGGTGCAGATACGCAGTATTTT.

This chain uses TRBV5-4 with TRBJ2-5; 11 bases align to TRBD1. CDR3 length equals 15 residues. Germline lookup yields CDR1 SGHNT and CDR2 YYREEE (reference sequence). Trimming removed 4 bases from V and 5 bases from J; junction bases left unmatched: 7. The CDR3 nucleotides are TGTGCCAGCAGCACCGGACAGGGGGCCCGGGAGACCCAGTACTTC. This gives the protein CASSTGQGARETQYF.